The 4 T cell receptor beta chains in this list originate from one sample, sequenced in a study of shared clonotypes between healthy human individuals. Method: immunoSEQ multiplex PCR; TCRdb's copy keeps in-frame clones and lacks some. The sample consists of some 480,000 clones, 70% to 85% of them appearing once. The sequencing sample was made of PBMCs. These receptors originate from a woman aged 40 to 50 in good health. Some clones in this sample may be carry-over from other donors' samples.

This chain joins TRBV7-7 and TRBJ2-5, with D possibly called TRBD1 or TRBD2 (6 bases each). This CDR3 is 15 amino acids long. Germline lookup yields CDR1 SSHAT and CDR2 FNYEAQ (reference sequence). Trimming removed 1 base from V and 1 base from J, with 10 bases in between. In DNA form, the CDR3 reads TGTGCCAGCAGCTTAGTTCCGGGGGCCCAAGAGACCCAGTACTTC. Its protein is CASSLVPGAQETQYF.

Remarks on this clone: A clone one base away is much larger, so this may be a read error. The same CDR3 arises from other DNA sequences in this sample as well. The CDR3 region is CASSPPKGGDQPQHF. CDR3 nucleotides: TGTGCCAGCAGTCCCCCTAAGGGTGGGGATCAGCCCCAGCATTTT. The chain employs TRBV28 and TRBJ1-5; D remains unclear. V was trimmed by 5 bases and J by 5 bases, leaving 16 bases between them. The CDR3 is 15 amino acids. CDR1 MDHEN and CDR2 SYDVKM come from the germline V gene.

This sequence joins TRBV9 and TRBJ2-2, with no clear D. V was pared by 0 bases and J by 4 bases, with 13 bases between. Germline loops: CDR1 SGDLS, CDR2 YYNGEE. The CDR3 is made up of 16 amino acids. This chain's CDR3 is CASSVEVTSGTGELFF. Written as DNA, the CDR3 is TGTGCCAGCAGCGTAGAGGTGACCTCGGGCACCGGGGAGCTGTTTTTT.

This clone appeared once. The chain links TRBV4-1 to TRBJ1-1; no clear D gene. The CDR3 has 12 residues. The germline V and J ends were trimmed by 0 bases and 11 bases, with 10 bases remaining between them. From germline, CDR1 is MGHRA and CDR2 YSYEKL. In nucleotides, the CDR3 is TGCGCCAGCAGCCAAGATCCGGGAACGGCTTTCTTT. Encoded protein: CASSQDPGTAFF.